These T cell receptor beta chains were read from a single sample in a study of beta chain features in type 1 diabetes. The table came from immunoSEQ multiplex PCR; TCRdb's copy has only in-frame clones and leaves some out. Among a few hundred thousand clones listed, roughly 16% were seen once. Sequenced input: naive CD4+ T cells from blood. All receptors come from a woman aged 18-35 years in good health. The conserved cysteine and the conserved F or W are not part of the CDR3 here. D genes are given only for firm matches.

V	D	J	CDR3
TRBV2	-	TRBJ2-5	ASLKTGEETQY
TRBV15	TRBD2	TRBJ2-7	ATSGSHGAGVLGEQY
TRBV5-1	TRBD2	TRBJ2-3	ASTTEGTSGSTDTQY
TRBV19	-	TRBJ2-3	ASSIAGVKSDTQY
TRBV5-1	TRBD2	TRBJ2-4	ASSLEYVAGAGKNIQY
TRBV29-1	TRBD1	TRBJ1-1	SAQQGALGAF
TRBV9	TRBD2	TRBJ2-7	ASSPIGTSGRTTYEQY
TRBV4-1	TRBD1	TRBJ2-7	ASSQTGITYEQY
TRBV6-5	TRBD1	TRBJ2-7	ASRRQGHYEQY
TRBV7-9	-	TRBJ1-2	ASSRTDGGGYT
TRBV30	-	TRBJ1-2	AWSGTKRNYGYT
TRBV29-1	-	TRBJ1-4	SVGSQLSEKLF
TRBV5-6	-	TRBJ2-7	ASSFFHQSPEQY
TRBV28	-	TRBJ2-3	ASSLTGAVAADTQY
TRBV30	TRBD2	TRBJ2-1	AWSVRAGYNEQF
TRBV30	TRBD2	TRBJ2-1	AWSSGSSYNEQF
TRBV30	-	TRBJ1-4	AWNAGPRTNEKLF
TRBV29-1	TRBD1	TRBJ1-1	SVPAGQKAF
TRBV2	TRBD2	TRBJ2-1	ASSGLAGGRGEQF
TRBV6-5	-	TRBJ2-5	ASNAGGISETQY
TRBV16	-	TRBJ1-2	ASSQGGNYGYT
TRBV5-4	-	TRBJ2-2	ASSPTQIIGELF
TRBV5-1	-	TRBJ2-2	ASSLKEAAGAFTGELF
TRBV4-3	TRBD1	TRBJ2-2	ASSQAQGANTGELF
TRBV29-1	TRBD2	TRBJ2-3	SVEASGSNTQY
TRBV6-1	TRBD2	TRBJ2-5	ASSTSGETQY
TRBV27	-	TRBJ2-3	ASSPRDFQANTQY
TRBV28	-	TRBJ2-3	ASSSRTDTQY
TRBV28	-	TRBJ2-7	ASRVGGRYEQY
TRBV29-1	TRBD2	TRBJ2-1	SVQKREGHEQF
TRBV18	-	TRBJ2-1	ASSPPGRVAGNEQF
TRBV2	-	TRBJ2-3	ASSERSGTDTQY
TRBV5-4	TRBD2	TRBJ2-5	ASSLGVPSGKETQY
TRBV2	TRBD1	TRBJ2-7	ASSVGTGDYYEQY
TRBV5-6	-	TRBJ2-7	ASSLRRLPHEQY
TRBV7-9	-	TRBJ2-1	ASSLYGILHEQF
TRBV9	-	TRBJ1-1	ASSVTGLRDTEAF
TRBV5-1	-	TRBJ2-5	ASSVARGRQETQY
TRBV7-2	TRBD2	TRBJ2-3	ASSSLRLAGPQNTQY
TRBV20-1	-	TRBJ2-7	SAITTYEQY
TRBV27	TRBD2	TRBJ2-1	ASSSPPGTSGRTYNEQF
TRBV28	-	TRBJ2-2	ASTVFPANTGELF
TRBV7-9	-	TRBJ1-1	ASSLAPRGNTEAF
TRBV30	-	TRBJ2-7	AWSLGVGRSYEQY
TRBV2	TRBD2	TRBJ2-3	AGATSGRPDTQY
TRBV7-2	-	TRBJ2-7	ASTRTSSYEQY
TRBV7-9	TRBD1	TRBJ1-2	ASSRPTGDGYT
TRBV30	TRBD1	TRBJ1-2	AGRPGQGLSNYGYT